One sample yielded the 11 T cell receptor beta chains listed below, sequenced in a study of kidney transplant recipient with SARS-CoV-2 infection. From the reads, TCRdb called clonotypes with MiXCR, one entry per CDR3 protein. In the table there are roughly 230,000 distinct CDR3 sequences, 25% to 35% of which are singletons. This specimen was a blood sample, taken at baseline and around day 110 from a kidney transplant recipient. The receptors come from a male patient aged 25-45 years who had COVID-19 and was a kidney transplant recipient. Part of the T cell pool may stem from the graft donor.

In this sample, this clonotype turned up many times. The chain joins TRBV11-2 to TRBJ1-5; a possible D gene is TRBD1 (5 bases). The CDR3 extends over 14 amino acids. Germline V gives CDR1 SGHAT, CDR2 FQNNGV. Trimming removed 9 bases at V and 0 bases at J, with 12 bases between. CDR3 sequence reads: CARGGSDSNQPQHF. CDR3 nucleotides: TGTGCCAGGGGGGGGTCCGATAGCAATCAGCCCCAGCATTTT.

This clonotype has a count of ten or more. This rearrangement joins TRBV3-1 to TRBJ2-7; perhaps TRBD1 as D (6 bases). This CDR3 contains 15 residues. Germline V gives CDR1 LGHDT, CDR2 YNNKEL (reference sequence). Trimming cost V 1 base and J 0 bases, with 10 bases left between them. The CDR3 is CASSQVPRGSYEQYF. CDR3 sequence (DNA): TGTGCCAGCAGCCAAGTGCCCAGGGGCTCCTACGAGCAGTACTTC.

Many counts were recorded for this clonotype. The chain recombines TRBV12-3 or TRBV12-4 with TRBJ1-5, with 7 bases matching TRBD1. V was pared by 6 bases and J by 7 bases, with 9 bases of the junction left unmatched. This CDR3 is built from 14 residues. CDR3 DNA sequence: TGTGCCAGCAGCCGGACAGGCGTTGGGCAGCCCCAGCATTTT. It encodes CASSRTGVGQPQHF.

Many counts were recorded for this clonotype. The chain uses TRBV11-1 and TRBJ1-2; D not resolved. With 5 bases removed from V and 4 bases from J, the gap between germline ends came to 23 bases. This CDR3 is built from 17 residues. CDR1 and CDR2 (germline): SGHAT, FQDESV (reference sequence). CDR3 residues: CASSTSCKAGKTYGYTF. Here the CDR3 DNA reads TGTGCCAGCAGCACATCATGTAAGGCTGGAAAGACCTATGGCTACACCTTC. The full variable domain, its missing parts supplied by reference TRBV11-1 and TRBJ1-2, is EAEVAQSPRYKITEKSQAVAFWCDPISGHATLYWYRQILGQGPELLVQFQDESVVDDSQLPKDRFSAERLKGVDSTLKIQPAELGDSAMYLCASSTSCKAGKTYGYTFGSGTRLTVV.

J is TRBJ2-3 and V is TRBV7-2, with TRBD2 as a possible D gene (6 bases). Germline loops: CDR1 SGHTA, CDR2 FQGNSA. V was pared by 3 bases and J by 4 bases, with 14 bases between. The CDR3 is 15 residues long. CDR3 sequence reads: CASSLELASADTQYF. DNA for the CDR3: TGTGCCAGCAGCTTGGAGCTAGCGAGTGCAGATACGCAGTATTTT.

At least ten counts were recorded for this clonotype. J is TRBJ2-1 and V is TRBV2; D gene uncertain. The V gene lost 2 bases and the J gene lost 4 bases, with 12 bases spanning the gap. The CDR3 covers 15 residues. Germline V gene sequence: CDR1 SNHLY, CDR2 FYNNEI. The CDR3 region has the DNA TGTGCCAGCAGTGAACAGGTGGGAACATACAATGAGCAGTTCTTC. It is translated as CASSEQVGTYNEQFF. The full variable domain, rest sourced from reference TRBV2 and TRBJ2-1, is EPEVTQTPSHQVTQMGQEVILRCVPISNHLYFYWYRQILGQKVEFLVSFYNNEISEKSEIFDDQFSVERPDGSNFTLKIRSTKLEDSAMYFCASSEQVGTYNEQFFGPGTRLTVL.

This clonotype was recorded many times. The CDR3 sequence: CASSRGTSEYNEQFF. CDR3 coding DNA: TGTGCCAGCAGCCGCGGGACTAGCGAGTACAATGAGCAGTTCTTC. The chain employs TRBV6-5 and TRBJ2-1, with 10 bases that match TRBD2. Germline-derived CDR1 and CDR2 are MNHEY and SVGAGI. The CDR3 loop spans 15 amino acids. The V segment lost 6 bases and the J segment 4 bases; nucleotides outside the gene matches: 6.

This clonotype was recorded at least ten times. V usage is TRBV7-2 and J usage is TRBJ1-3; D gene uncertain. CDR1 is SGHTA, CDR2 FQGNSA, per germline. The V and J ends lost 5 bases and 1 base respectively, with 9 bases between them. This CDR3 contains 14 residues. The CDR3 is CASSQTFSGNTIYF. The CDR3 region has the DNA TGTGCCAGCAGCCAGACATTTTCTGGAAACACCATATATTTT.

A single count supports this clonotype. With a much larger clone just one base away, this may be a read error. As the CDR3 is not closed by the conserved phenylalanine or tryptophan, this likely results from a read error. V gene TRBV28 combines with J gene TRBJ1-2; possibly TRBD1 for D (5 bases). The CDR3 spans 12 residues. V was shortened by 8 bases and J by 9 bases, with 16 bases between the two germline ends. Per germline, CDR1 MDHEN and CDR2 SYDVKM. This CDR3 is CASHSRGLSYTL. As DNA, the CDR3 is TGTGCCAGCCACTCCCGGGGCTTGAGCTACACCCTC.

This clonotype was recorded many times. The rearrangement joins TRBV6-6 to TRBJ2-6; 9 bases fit TRBD1. Germline loops: CDR1 MNHNY, CDR2 SVGAGI (reference sequence). The CDR3 extends over 16 amino acids. The V and J ends lost 5 bases and 0 bases, in that order; junction bases with no gene match: 2. This CDR3 reads CASSGQGFSGANVLTF. In DNA, the CDR3 is TGTGCCAGCAGTGGACAGGGGTTCTCTGGGGCCAACGTCCTGACTTTC.

This clonotype was recorded at least ten times. This rearrangement joins TRBV2 to TRBJ2-7; possible D gene TRBD1, 5 bases. V was shortened by 4 bases and J by 2 bases, with 21 bases between the two germline ends. Germline V gives CDR1 SNHLY, CDR2 FYNNEI. This CDR3 comprises 17 residues. The chain's CDR3 is CASSGSFGAKMTYEQYF. Here the CDR3 DNA reads TGTGCCAGCAGTGGTTCCTTTGGGGCAAAAATGACCTACGAGCAGTACTTC.